This section outlines one T cell receptor beta chain sequence together with its context. These data originate in a study of relationships among human T cell subsets. Semiquantitative ARM-PCR amplified T cell receptor alpha and beta CDR3 regions from mRNA. Tagged nested gene-specific primers were used first, then communal superprimers amplified exponentially. TCRdb re-analysed the multiplex PCR reads in MiXCR, keeping a single row per CDR3 protein. The sample has roughly 3,000 distinct CDR3 sequences; almost 85% are singletons. The clonotype was recovered from a man aged 35 to 55 in good health. Source material: total T cells sorted from blood.

CDR3: CASSLAGLAGRQETQYF. The DNA for the CDR3 is TGTGCCAGCAGTTTAGCGGGACTAGCGGGAAGGCAGGAGACCCAGTACTTC. The genes are TRBV28 and TRBJ2-5, with TRBD2 identical over 13 bases. Losses at the gene ends were 2 bases for V and 5 bases for J; bases not matched to a gene: 8. The CDR3 runs 17 residues. Germline loops: CDR1 MDHEN, CDR2 SYDVKM.